A selection of T cell receptor beta chains follows, all from one sample in a study of regulatory T cells in long-lasting Graves disease. MiXCR, run by TCRdb on the multiplex PCR reads, gives a single entry per CDR3 protein. The sample has around 250,000 distinct CDR3 sequences; around 16% are singletons. The specimen comprised peripheral blood mononuclear cells (PBMCs), sampled at new diagnosis, from a patient treated with antithyroid drugs. The receptors were gathered from a female donor with Graves disease. Both conserved end residues are part of each CDR3. D genes are given only for firm matches. Size is omitted from some rows. Given values are once, few, many or a class for expanded clones.

D gene	clone size	V gene	J gene	CDR3 protein	CDR3 DNA
NA	many	TRBV7-9	TRBJ2-7	CASSDRTGYPSYEQYF	TGTGCCAGCAGCGACCGGACGGGCTATCCAAGCTACGAGCAGTACTTC
NA	many	TRBV3-1	TRBJ2-5	CASSPGTPKDQYF	TGTGCCAGCAGCCCCGGGACTCCCAAGGACCAGTACTTC
TRBD1	few	TRBV11-3	TRBJ2-7	CASSLNPGQNYEQYF	TGTGCCAGCAGCCTCAATCCGGGACAGAACTACGAGCAGTACTTC
TRBD2	few	TRBV19	TRBJ2-1	CASSARLAGDEQFF	TGTGCCAGTAGTGCGCGACTAGCGGGAGATGAGCAGTTCTTC
TRBD1	NA	TRBV4-1	TRBJ2-7	CASSQNPGQGTRQYF	TGCGCCAGCAGCCAAAATCCAGGACAGGGAACTCGCCAGTACTTC
TRBD1	many	TRBV6-1	TRBJ1-5	CASRPIFGTGLSQPQHF	TGTGCCAGCAGGCCAATTTTTGGGACAGGATTAAGTCAGCCCCAGCATTTT
NA	many	TRBV5-1	TRBJ1-2	CASSFQGGDGYTF	TGCGCCAGCAGCTTCCAGGGAGGGGATGGCTACACCTTC
TRBD2	few	TRBV19	TRBJ2-7	CASRVSSGRVSYEQYF	TGTGCCAGTAGAGTCTCTAGCGGGAGAGTCTCCTACGAGCAGTACTTC
NA	many	TRBV24-1	TRBJ2-7	CATSDGSQNSYEQYF	TGTGCCACCAGTGATGGGTCCCAGAACAGCTACGAGCAGTACTTC
TRBD2	many	TRBV11-3	TRBJ2-1	CASSLLAGSSHEQFF	TGTGCCAGCAGCCTACTAGCGGGAAGTTCACACGAGCAGTTCTTC
NA	NA	TRBV20-1	TRBJ1-3	CSAWLSGNTIYF	TGCAGTGCTTGGCTCTCTGGAAACACCATATATTTT
NA	many	TRBV2	TRBJ2-3	CASSEHRDKMGVYF	TGTGCCAGCAGCGAACATCGGGACAAGATGGGTGTGTATTTT
NA	many	TRBV12-3/TRBV12-4	TRBJ2-3	CASSLGFVAALTDTQYF	TGTGCCAGCAGTTTAGGTTTCGTTGCGGCACTGACAGATACGCAGTATTTT
NA	many	TRBV12-5	TRBJ2-1	CASVGQNSYNEQFF	TGTGCTAGTGTCGGACAAAACTCCTACAATGAGCAGTTCTTC
NA	NA	TRBV11-2	TRBJ1-1	CASSQAVLSYTEAFF	TGTGCCAGCAGCCAAGCCGTCCTTTCATACACTGAAGCTTTCTTT
NA	many	TRBV20-1	TRBJ2-1	CSARALSVNEQFF	TGCAGTGCTAGAGCCCTCTCAGTTAATGAGCAGTTCTTC
NA	many	TRBV19	TRBJ1-4	CASSIDGINEKLFF	TGTGCCAGTAGTATTGACGGAATAAATGAAAAACTGTTTTTT
TRBD2	NA	TRBV28	TRBJ2-7	CASSYPGTSGRAGYEQYF	TGTGCCAGCAGTTACCCAGGGACTAGCGGGAGGGCCGGGTACGAGCAGTACTTC
NA	NA	TRBV7-8	TRBJ2-1	CASSLSRRRADNEQFF	TGTGCCAGCAGCCTCTCCCGACGCCGAGCTGACAATGAGCAGTTCTTC
TRBD1	many	TRBV9	TRBJ2-3	CASRFGTGVGNTQYF	TGTGCCAGCCGGTTTGGGACAGGGGTTGGTAATACGCAGTATTTT
NA	many	TRBV19	TRBJ1-5	CASRLTGPTQPQHF	TGTGCCAGTAGGCTGACAGGTCCAACTCAGCCCCAGCATTTT
NA	many	TRBV19	TRBJ1-2	CASREGPGNYGYTF	TGTGCCAGTAGAGAGGGGCCGGGGAACTATGGCTACACCTTC
NA	NA	TRBV27	TRBJ2-5	CASARQMGVVGETQYF	TGTGCCAGCGCGCGCCAGATGGGAGTCGTGGGAGAGACCCAGTACTTC
NA	many	TRBV7-2	TRBJ2-5	CASMGFNQETQYF	TGTGCCAGCATGGGGTTCAACCAAGAGACCCAGTACTTC
TRBD1	many	TRBV6-2/TRBV6-3	TRBJ1-2	CASSLGQGAYGYTF	TGTGCCAGCAGCCTAGGACAGGGGGCCTATGGCTACACCTTC
TRBD1	many	TRBV6-2/TRBV6-3	TRBJ1-3	CASSYTDRASGNTIYF	TGTGCCAGCAGTTACACCGACAGGGCATCTGGAAACACCATATATTTT
NA	NA	TRBV19	TRBJ2-7	CASSIESSYEQYF	TGTGCCAGTAGTATAGAGAGCTCCTACGAGCAGTACTTC